Presented here are 15 T cell receptor beta chains from one specimen sequenced in a study of blood T cell repertoires in COVID-19. The table came from immunoSEQ multiplex PCR; TCRdb's copy has only in-frame clones and leaves some out. Counted here are more than 150,000 clones, less than 85% occurring once; the ten biggest clones make up about 13%. The specimen sequenced was peripheral blood. These receptors originate from a man aged 50-60 years who had recovered from COVID-19.

V gene TRBV9 combines with J gene TRBJ2-5, with 14 nucleotides matching TRBD2. CDR3 size: 16 residues. Germline CDR1 reads SGDLS; CDR2 reads YYNGEE. J was trimmed by 2 bases and V by 4 bases; bases with no gene match: 4. This CDR3 is CASSPRLAGGQETQYF. The DNA of the CDR3 is TGTGCCAGCAGCCCCCGACTAGCGGGAGGGCAAGAGACCCAGTACTTC.

The chain carries TRBV3-1 (or the pseudogene TRBV3-2) and TRBJ2-2; 9 bases line up with TRBD2. The ends lost 4 bases at V and 0 bases at J; junction bases unmatched: 9. The CDR3 has 18 residues. Germline values: CDR1 LGHDT, CDR2 YNNKEL (reference sequence). The CDR3 region has the DNA TGTGCCAGCAGCCGTTTAGCGGGAGTTCTCGCGAACACCGGGGAGCTGTTTTTT. Amino acid sequence: CASSRLAGVLANTGELFF.

The rearrangement joins TRBV6-2 or TRBV6-3 to TRBJ2-1; D is unclear. Germline V gene sequence: CDR1 MNHEY, CDR2 SVGEGT. This CDR3 is 16 amino acids long. Trimming pared 3 bases from V and 0 bases from J, leaving 12 bases between. CDR3 residues: CASSYRGPSSYNEQFF. The DNA of the CDR3 is TGTGCCAGCAGTTATCGCGGCCCTAGCTCCTACAATGAGCAGTTCTTC.

With regard to this clone: This sample includes further DNA sequences coding for the same CDR3. This chain joins TRBV7-3 and TRBJ2-2; D unclear. The V and J ends lost 4 bases and 0 bases respectively, with 3 bases between them. CDR1 and CDR2 (germline): SGHTA, FQGTGA. The CDR3 loop spans 13 amino acids. The chain's CDR3 is CASSSSNTGELFF. CDR3 DNA sequence: TGTGCCAGCAGCTCGTCGAACACCGGGGAGCTGTTTTTT.

The gene calls are TRBV5-1 and TRBJ2-1, with 7 bases lining up with TRBD2. Germline V gives CDR1 SGHRS, CDR2 YFSETQ. CDR3 length: 15 residues. The V gene end was trimmed by 1 base and the J gene end by 9 bases; junction bases not matched to a gene: 10. The CDR3 spells CASSLRLAEGSEQFF. CDR3 sequence (DNA): TGCGCCAGCAGCTTGCGGCTAGCGGAGGGTAGTGAGCAGTTCTTC.

V gene TRBV4-2 combines with J gene TRBJ2-7; weak D call: TRBD2 (5 bases). The CDR3 covers 12 residues. The V end was cut by 0 bases, the J end by 5 bases, with 5 bases between. The germline gives CDR1 LGHNA, CDR2 YNFKEQ. The CDR3 loop is CASSQERDEQYF. CDR3 coding DNA: TGTGCCAGCAGCCAAGAGAGGGACGAGCAGTACTTC.

The chain carries TRBV7-8 and TRBJ2-7, with TRBD1 matching 7 bases. V lost 1 base and J lost 7; bases outside the gene matches: 13. This CDR3 is built from 16 residues. The V gene's germline CDR1 is SGHVS and CDR2 FQNEAQ. CDR3 bases: TGTGCCAGCAGCTTAGTTGCAGGTCAGGGGGATAGGGAGCAGTACTTC. Its translation is CASSLVAGQGDREQYF.

In this sample, this clone turned up a few times. The CDR3 spells CASRQTGTGGNTIYF. CDR3 coding DNA: TGTGCCAGCAGGCAAACAGGGACGGGGGGAAACACCATATATTTT. The J gene is TRBJ1-3, the V gene TRBV25-1, with a tentative D call TRBD1 (6 bases). The CDR3 sequence is 15 residues long. CDR1 and CDR2 (germline): MGHDK, SYGVNS. Trimming left V 6 bases short and J 4 bases short, with 16 bases between.

This clone was observed a single time. The rearrangement links TRBV5-1 to TRBJ1-2, with a tentative D call TRBD1 (6 bases). The CDR3 covers 13 residues. In germline, CDR1 is SGHRS, CDR2 YFSETQ. Deletions cut 0 bases from V and 8 bases from J, with 11 bases between. CDR3 sequence (DNA): TGCGCCAGCAGCTTGGCACAGGGTGGAGGCTACACCTTC. It codes for CASSLAQGGGYTF.

The genes are TRBV20-1 and TRBJ1-2; no clear D gene. Germline V lookup: CDR1 DFQATT, CDR2 SNEGSKA (reference sequence). Trimming shortened V by 5 bases and J by 6 bases, and 4 bases separated the two germline ends. The CDR3 has 9 amino acids. Here the CDR3 reads CSAPDGYTF. For the CDR3, the DNA is TGCAGTGCTCCTGATGGCTACACCTTC.

The CDR3 protein is CASSPGLASGELFF. As DNA, the CDR3 is TGTGCCAGTAGTCCCGGACTAGCATCCGGGGAGCTGTTTTTT. V is TRBV19 and J is TRBJ2-2, with 8 nucleotides matching TRBD2. Germline V gene lookup returns CDR1 LNHDA and CDR2 SQIVND (reference sequence). This CDR3 has 14 amino acids. J lost 6 bases, V lost 5 bases, and 5 bases had no gene match.

Concerning this clone itself: The sample holds other DNA sequences that translate to the same CDR3. The V and J genes are TRBV7-2 and TRBJ2-2; D might be TRBD1 (6 bases). CDR3 size: 15 residues. Germline CDR1 reads SGHTA; CDR2 reads FQGNSA. The V and J ends lost 4 bases and 0 bases respectively, with 9 bases between them. The CDR3 reads CASSSGQTNTGELFF. The CDR3 DNA is TGTGCCAGCAGCTCAGGACAGACGAACACCGGGGAGCTGTTTTTT.

A remark on this clone: This same CDR3 is encoded by further DNA sequences in the sample. This rearrangement joins TRBV3-1 (or the pseudogene TRBV3-2) to TRBJ1-5; D is undetermined. From germline, CDR1 is LGHDT and CDR2 YNNKEL (reference sequence). CDR3 length: 14 residues. Trimming shortened V by 1 base and J by 4 bases, and 8 bases separated the two germline ends. Here the CDR3 DNA reads TGTGCCAGCAGCCAAGGAAGAGGGAATCAGCCCCAGCATTTT. Translated, it gives CASSQGRGNQPQHF.

The chain has TRBV12-2 and TRBJ2-7; the table assigns TRBD1, which was not confirmed against the DNA. TRBV12-2 is flagged as a pseudogene. The CDR3 loop spans 14 amino acids. CDR3 sequence: CASRLEGQGYEQYF. CDR3 sequence (DNA): TGTGCAAGTCGCTTAGAGGGACAGGGCTACGAGCAGTACTTC.

V usage is TRBV4-1 and J usage is TRBJ1-4, with 11 bases fitting TRBD1. The germline V gene has CDR1 MGHRA and CDR2 YSYEKL. The V and J ends lost 4 bases and 7 bases, in that order; junction bases with no gene match: 2. CDR3 length: 14 residues. In DNA form, the CDR3 reads TGCGCCAGCAGCCTAGGGACAGGGGGTGAAAAACTGTTTTTT. It encodes CASSLGTGGEKLFF.